One sample yielded the 27 T cell receptor beta chains listed below, sequenced in a study of T-cell reconstitution after alpha-beta-depleted transplantation in children. Unique molecular identifiers were used to barcode this TCRbeta library. Using its own MiXCR run on the PCR reads, TCRdb lists one record per CDR3 protein. The table shows some 460,000 distinct CDR3 sequences, with around 15% occurring only once. The starting material was PBMCs, mostly from graft donor cells, obtained 360 days after TCRalphabeta/CD19-depleted stem cell transplant. All receptors come from a boy in the first two years of life who had a stem cell transplant for Wiskott-Aldrich syndrome, so the T cells may come from the graft donor.

The genes are TRBV29-1 and TRBJ2-1, with TRBD2 matching 7 bases. This CDR3 spans 14 amino acids. In germline, CDR1 is SQVTM, CDR2 ANQGSEA. V gave up 6 bases and J gave up 3 bases; unmatched junction bases: 8. The CDR3 DNA is TGCAGCGTCCCAAGCGGGGTTCTCTACAATGAGCAGTTCTTC. Translated, it gives CSVPSGVLYNEQFF.

This clonotype showed up just a few times. The V gene is TRBV28, the J gene TRBJ1-6; no reliable D call. Trimming removed 3 bases at V and 16 bases at J, with 19 bases between. The CDR3 loop spans 14 amino acids. Germline V lookup: CDR1 MDHEN, CDR2 SYDVKM. The CDR3, as DNA: TGTGCCAGCAGTTTGGCCCCCCCCGGTAACACTCTCCACTTT. Translation gives CASSLAPPGNTLHF.

The chain employs TRBV15 and TRBJ2-5; D gene uncertain. Germline V gene sequence: CDR1 LNHNV, CDR2 YYDKDF (reference sequence). Trimming left V 2 bases short and J 2 bases short, with 3 bases between. The CDR3 has 12 amino acids. In nucleotides, the CDR3 is TGTGCCACCAGCAGACAGCAAGAGACCCAGTACTTC. Translation: CATSRQQETQYF.

This clonotype was seen a few times. The chain couples TRBV6-5 to TRBJ1-3; D is uncertain. Per germline, CDR1 MNHEY and CDR2 SVGAGI. The CDR3 runs 14 residues. The V end was cut by 2 bases, the J end by 0 bases, with 5 bases between. The CDR3 protein is CASSYEASGNTIYF. The CDR3 nucleotides are TGTGCCAGCAGTTACGAGGCCTCTGGAAACACCATATATTTT.

There are a few counts of this clonotype. The chain has TRBV11-2 and TRBJ2-3; 10 nucleotides agree with TRBD2. Unmatched junction bases numbered 3, after V lost 5 bases and J lost 4 bases. CDR3 length equals 14 residues. Germline CDR1 and CDR2: SGHAT and FQNNGV. The CDR3 sequence: CASSHSGRPDTQYF. The CDR3 DNA follows: TGTGCCAGCAGCCATAGCGGGAGGCCAGATACGCAGTATTTT.

This clonotype appeared a few times. The rearrangement links TRBV10-3 to TRBJ2-1, with a weak D call TRBD2 (6 bases). The CDR3 length is 14 residues. The V and J ends lost 2 bases and 4 bases respectively, with 9 bases between them. CDR1 and CDR2 from the germline V gene are ENHRY and SYGVKD. CDR3: CAISELGTYNEQFF. The CDR3 DNA reads as TGTGCCATCAGTGAGCTGGGGACTTACAATGAGCAGTTCTTC.

This clonotype showed up just a few times. The rearrangement joins TRBV25-1 to TRBJ2-1; no clear D. Germline V gene lookup returns CDR1 MGHDK and CDR2 SYGVNS. This CDR3 spans 14 amino acids. V was trimmed by 4 bases and J by 6 bases, leaving 13 bases between them. CDR3 nucleotides: TGTGCCAGCAGTGGGAGACCGACTTCCAATGAGCAGTTCTTC. It is translated as CASSGRPTSNEQFF.

V usage is TRBV6-5 and J usage is TRBJ2-7; 7 nucleotides match TRBD1. V dropped 2 bases and J dropped 4; count of bases not matched to a gene: 5. Germline CDR1 and CDR2: MNHEY and SVGAGI. This CDR3 spans 14 amino acids. As DNA, the CDR3 is TGTGCCAGCAGTTACATCAGGGGGAGATACGAGCAGTACTTC. Translated: CASSYIRGRYEQYF.

Here the CDR3 DNA reads TGTGCCAGTAGAAGCCTGGGAGGGCGGTCCTACGAGCAGTACTTC. Residues: CASRSLGGRSYEQYF. The chain links TRBV19 to TRBJ2-7; 7 positions agree with TRBD2. The CDR3 extends over 15 amino acids. Germline CDR1 and CDR2: LNHDA and SQIVND (reference sequence). V shed 6 bases, J shed 1 base, and the junction held 9 bases outside the gene matches.

This clonotype was found a few times. The chain combines TRBV12-3 or TRBV12-4 with TRBJ1-1, with a tentative D call TRBD1 (5 bases). This CDR3 spans 13 amino acids. V was clipped by 5 bases and J by 4 bases, with 11 bases between them. CDR3 in amino acids: CASSLSRVTEAFF. CDR3 nucleotides: TGTGCCAGCAGTCTCTCCAGGGTCACTGAAGCTTTCTTT.

This chain joins TRBV20-1 and TRBJ2-7; D possibly matches TRBD1 or TRBD2 (5 bases each). The CDR3 runs 14 residues. The V end was cut by 1 base, the J end by 2 bases, with 12 bases between. CDR1 DFQATT and CDR2 SNEGSKA come from the germline V gene (reference sequence). The CDR3 loop reads CSARVAWGPYEQYF. The CDR3 DNA follows: TGCAGTGCTAGAGTGGCCTGGGGACCCTACGAGCAGTACTTC.

This chain uses TRBV7-8 with TRBJ2-3; D perhaps matches TRBD2 (7 bases). The CDR3 is 17 amino acids. Germline V gives CDR1 SGHVS, CDR2 FQNEAQ. V was pared by 5 bases and J by 2 bases, with 20 bases between. The CDR3 nucleotides are TGTGCCAGCAGCCCATTTGCGGGGGCCACTGACACAGATACGCAGTATTTT. Protein: CASSPFAGATDTDTQYF.

This clonotype was seen more than once but under ten times. The chain has TRBV15 and TRBJ2-5; perhaps TRBD1 as D (6 bases). The germline V and J ends were trimmed by 3 bases and 1 base, with 9 bases remaining between them. CDR1 is LNHNV, CDR2 YYDKDF, per germline (reference sequence). This CDR3 has 14 residues. The CDR3 loop is CATSSDRIQETQYF. The CDR3 bases are TGTGCCACCAGCAGTGACAGGATCCAAGAGACCCAGTACTTC.

This clonotype was found a few times. This chain uses TRBV7-9 with TRBJ1-2, with TRBD1 matching 7 bases. Germline CDR1 reads SEHNR; CDR2 reads FQNEAQ (reference sequence). The length of the CDR3 is 14 residues. J lost 4 bases, V lost 6 bases, and 8 bases had no gene match. The CDR3 here is CASSRTGQLYGYTF. As DNA, the CDR3 is TGTGCCAGCAGTCGGACAGGACAACTCTATGGCTACACCTTC.

This clonotype was seen only a few times. V and J are TRBV15 and TRBJ2-5, with 9 bases fitting TRBD2. J gave up 4 bases and V 1 base, and 7 bases lay outside the gene matches. Per the germline V gene, CDR1 is LNHNV and CDR2 is YYDKDF (reference sequence). The CDR3 extends over 16 amino acids. DNA for the CDR3: TGTGCCACCAGCAGAGTAGGCGGGGGGGCACGAGAGACCCAGTACTTC. This codes for CATSRVGGGARETQYF.

This clonotype was detected a few times. The rearrangement joins TRBV4-1 to TRBJ2-7; D is uncertain. V gave up 4 bases and J gave up 2 bases, with 9 bases separating them. CDR1 is MGHRA and CDR2 is YSYEKL in the germline V gene. The CDR3 loop spans 13 amino acids. The CDR3 region is CASSPAYPYEQYF. The CDR3 nucleotides are TGCGCCAGCAGCCCGGCGTATCCCTACGAGCAGTACTTC.

The chain carries TRBV2 and TRBJ2-7; 8 bases match TRBD1. The CDR3 runs 15 residues. Germline CDR1 reads SNHLY; CDR2 reads FYNNEI. Trimming took 3 bases from V and 4 from J; bases not matched to a gene: 8. CDR3 nucleotides: TGTGCCAGCAGTGAGAGGACAGGGTGGGGTTACGAGCAGTACTTC. Its protein product is CASSERTGWGYEQYF.

A few counts support this clonotype. The V and J genes are TRBV29-1 and TRBJ2-1, with 7 positions matching TRBD2. Germline lookup yields CDR1 SQVTM and CDR2 ANQGSEA. The V segment lost 6 bases and the J segment 2 bases; nucleotides outside the gene matches: 7. This CDR3 region has 14 residues. As DNA, the CDR3 is TGCAGCGTCCCTACTAGCGTGGCCTACAATGAGCAGTTCTTC. Its protein product is CSVPTSVAYNEQFF.

The chain has TRBV6-2 or TRBV6-3 and TRBJ1-1; D gene unclear. CDR3 length equals 14 residues. V was pared by 3 bases and J by 1 base, with 9 bases between. Germline-derived CDR1 and CDR2 are MNHEY and SVGEGT. CDR3 sequence: CASSYLSPNTEAFF. DNA of the CDR3: TGTGCCAGCAGTTATTTAAGCCCGAACACTGAAGCTTTCTTT.

The rearrangement joins TRBV7-9 to TRBJ1-2, with a possible D match to TRBD1 (5 bases). The CDR3 runs 17 residues. Trimming took 4 bases from V and 3 from J, leaving 21 bases between them. CDR1 is SEHNR and CDR2 is FQNEAQ in the germline V gene (reference sequence). In nucleotides, the CDR3 is TGTGCCAGCAGCTCCACCGCCTCCAGGGTAGGGCACTATGGCTACACCTTC. It translates to CASSSTASRVGHYGYTF.

This clonotype was detected a few times. DNA for the CDR3: TGTGCCAGCAGCCGCGTCGGGGAGCTGTTTTTT. Residues: CASSRVGELFF. V usage is TRBV12-3 or TRBV12-4 and J usage is TRBJ2-2, with D hard to call. Trimming shortened V by 6 bases and J by 7 bases, and 6 bases separated the two germline ends. The CDR3 is 11 residues long.

This clonotype occurred a few times. V gene TRBV20-1 combines with J gene TRBJ1-1; D not resolved. The CDR3 runs 12 residues. Germline values: CDR1 DFQATT, CDR2 SNEGSKA (reference sequence). Trimming took 6 bases from V and 0 from J, leaving 8 bases between them. Written as DNA, the CDR3 is TGCAGTGCAGATAGCATGAACACTGAAGCTTTCTTT. It specifies CSADSMNTEAFF.

This clonotype was detected a few times. The chain employs TRBV2 and TRBJ2-4; 9 bases align to TRBD1. Germline trimming cut 6 bases from V and 2 bases from J; bases unmatched to any gene: 8. The CDR3 contains 16 residues. In germline, CDR1 is SNHLY, CDR2 FYNNEI. The CDR3 region is CASSGTGRQTKNIQYF. CDR3 DNA: TGTGCCAGCAGCGGGACAGGGAGACAGACCAAAAACATTCAGTACTTC. Full variable domain (outside the CDR3, taken from reference TRBV2 and TRBJ2-4): EPEVTQTPSHQVTQMGQEVILRCVPISNHLYFYWYRQILGQKVEFLVSFYNNEISEKSEIFDDQFSVERPDGSNFTLKIRSTKLEDSAMYFCASSGTGRQTKNIQYFGAGTRLSVL.

This clonotype was observed a few times. This sequence joins TRBV15 and TRBJ2-7, with D perhaps matching TRBD1 (6 bases). The CDR3 has 13 residues. In germline, CDR1 is LNHNV, CDR2 YYDKDF (reference sequence). V lost 0 bases to trimming and J lost 9 bases, with 12 bases between them. DNA of the CDR3: TGTGCCACCAGCAGAGATCCGTTAGGGGGGCAGTACTTC. This sequence encodes CATSRDPLGGQYF.

The V and J genes are TRBV15 and TRBJ2-2; D is possibly TRBD2 (6 bases). Germline V lookup: CDR1 LNHNV, CDR2 YYDKDF (reference sequence). V was shortened by 3 bases and J by 5 bases, with 19 bases between the two germline ends. The CDR3 extends over 17 amino acids. The CDR3, as DNA: TGTGCCACCAGCAGTGGTGCCCGGCTAGCGCTGACCGGGGAGCTGTTTTTT. Encoded protein: CATSSGARLALTGELFF.

This clonotype has more than one count but fewer than ten. This chain links TRBV7-6 with TRBJ2-3; D unresolved. This CDR3 has 15 amino acids. CDR1 and CDR2 (germline): SGHVS, FNYEAQ. V shed 5 bases and J shed 4 bases, with 16 bases lying between them. The CDR3 protein is CASSPERVWADTQYF. CDR3 in DNA: TGTGCCAGCAGCCCCGAGCGTGTTTGGGCAGATACGCAGTATTTT. Supplemented by reference TRBV7-6 and TRBJ2-3, the full variable domain reads GAGVSQSPRYKVTKRGQDVALRCDPISGHVSLYWYRQALGQGPEFLTYFNYEAQQDKSGLPNDRFSAERPEGSISTLTIQRTEQRDSAMYRCASSPERVWADTQYFGPGTRLTVL.

This sequence joins TRBV5-1 and TRBJ1-1; 8 bases are a match to TRBD1. Germline CDR1 SGHRS, CDR2 YFSETQ. The V gene end was trimmed by 4 bases and the J gene end by 1 base; junction bases not matched to a gene: 6. The CDR3 totals 15 residues. As DNA, the CDR3 is TGCGCCAGCAGCAGCCCAGGGACAGGGAACACTGAAGCTTTCTTT. Translation: CASSSPGTGNTEAFF. Full variable domain (rest looked up from reference TRBV5-1 and TRBJ1-1): KAGVTQTPRYLIKTRGQQVTLSCSPISGHRSVSWYQQTPGQGLQFLFEYFSETQRNKGNFPGRFSGRQFSNSRSEMNVSTLELGDSALYLCASSSPGTGNTEAFFGQGTRLTVV.